Listed below are T cell receptor beta chains from one sample, sequenced in a study of persistence of HIV-infected CD4 T cells. The antigens of these receptors remain unknown. TCRdb keeps only in-frame clones here, not all; method: immunoSEQ multiplex PCR. The top ten hold around 5.9% of the sample, which has some 40,000 clones, about 83% seen once. The sample here was cultured CD4+ T cells from PBMCs, taken from a patient who received antiretroviral therapy. The receptors come from an adult with HIV. The donor label of this sample is uncertain. The CDR3 runs from the conserved cysteine through the conserved F or W. Fields, in order: J gene, clone size, D gene, V gene, CDR3 protein, CDR3 DNA. D genes are given only for firm matches. For some rows the clone size is stated as once, few or many, or as a class when expanded; others skip it.

TRBJ2-3 | NA | NA | TRBV5-1 | CASMTAQGGTDTQYF | TGCGCCAGCATGACCGCACAGGGAGGCACAGATACGCAGTATTTT
TRBJ2-3 | NA | NA | TRBV6-6 | CASSRRPGRGHTDTQYF | TGTGCCAGCAGTCGCCGCCCGGGGCGGGGACACACAGATACGCAGTATTTT
TRBJ1-2 | NA | TRBD1 | TRBV7-8 | CASSAPGTGFGYTF | TGTGCCAGCAGCGCGCCCGGGACAGGGTTTGGCTACACCTTC
TRBJ2-2 | once | NA | TRBV2 | CASCIRGNTGELFF | TGTGCCAGCTGTATCAGGGGAAACACCGGGGAGCTGTTTTTT
TRBJ2-3 | NA | NA | TRBV29-1 | CSVERPSTDTQYF | TGCAGCGTTGAAAGGCCAAGCACAGATACGCAGTATTTT
TRBJ1-2 | NA | NA | TRBV7-2 | CASSLGPTASYGYTF | TGTGCCAGCAGCCTAGGCCCGACGGCTTCCTATGGCTACACCTTC
TRBJ2-1 | NA | NA | TRBV11-3 | CASSPRAGGYNEQFF | TGTGCCAGCAGCCCGAGGGCCGGGGGATACAATGAGCAGTTCTTC
TRBJ2-7 | NA | TRBD1 | TRBV2 | CASIGDRVHEQYF | TGTGCCAGCATAGGGGACAGGGTCCACGAGCAGTACTTC
TRBJ1-1 | few | NA | TRBV2 | CASTQGRLSEAFF | TGTGCCAGCACCCAGGGACGACTCTCTGAAGCTTTCTTT
TRBJ2-5 | NA | NA | TRBV3-1/TRBV3-2 | CASSHPRTGGGETQYF | TGTGCCAGCAGCCATCCTCGAACCGGGGGTGGAGAGACCCAGTACTTC
TRBJ2-3 | NA | TRBD2 | TRBV3-1/TRBV3-2 | CASSPTSGGATDTQYF | TGTGCCAGCAGCCCTACTAGCGGGGGGGCGACAGATACGCAGTATTTT
TRBJ2-1 | NA | TRBD2 | TRBV24-1 | CATSDPSTSGGSYNEQFF | TGTGCCACCAGTGATCCCTCGACTAGCGGGGGATCCTACAATGAGCAGTTCTTC
TRBJ2-2 | NA | TRBD1 | TRBV4-1 | CASSQDRAGELFF | TGCGCCAGCAGCCAGGACAGGGCCGGGGAGCTGTTTTTT
TRBJ2-7 | NA | TRBD1 | TRBV5-1 | CASSWTGSGYEQYF | TGCGCCAGCAGCTGGACAGGGTCAGGCTACGAGCAGTACTTC
TRBJ1-4 | NA | NA | TRBV11-3 | CASSLGPGEKLFF | TGTGCCAGCAGCCTAGGCCCTGGTGAAAAACTGTTTTTT
TRBJ2-3 | NA | TRBD2 | TRBV15 | CATSRSSGGPTDTQYF | TGTGCCACCAGCAGATCCAGCGGGGGGCCCACAGATACGCAGTATTTT
TRBJ1-2 | NA | NA | TRBV6-5 | CASSDRYYGYTF | TGTGCCAGCAGCGACCGGTACTATGGCTACACCTTC
TRBJ2-3 | once | NA | TRBV6-6 | CASKRFRDISTDTQYF | TGTGCCAGCAAAAGATTCCGGGACATAAGCACAGATACGCAGTATTTT
TRBJ2-1 | NA | TRBD2 | TRBV2 | CASSLFLLERGGSYNEQFF | TGTGCCAGCAGTCTCTTTTTGTTGGAGCGGGGCGGCTCCTACAATGAGCAGTTCTTC
TRBJ2-6 | NA | NA | TRBV3-1/TRBV3-2 | CASSQEYGSGANVLTF | TGTGCCAGCAGCCAAGAGTATGGCTCTGGGGCCAACGTCCTGACTTTC
TRBJ2-1 | NA | TRBD1 | TRBV2 | CASPRGHSEQFF | TGTGCCAGCCCCAGGGGGCATAGTGAGCAGTTCTTC
TRBJ1-5 | NA | TRBD1 | TRBV29-1 | CSVEVTGEPNQPQHF | TGCAGCGTTGAAGTGACAGGGGAGCCGAATCAGCCCCAGCATTTT
TRBJ1-1 | NA | TRBD1 | TRBV5-1 | CASSPVPTGADTEAFF | TGCGCCAGCAGCCCCGTACCGACAGGGGCGGACACTGAAGCTTTCTTT
TRBJ1-6 | NA | NA | TRBV6-5 | CASSWRSFGSPLHF | TGTGCCAGCAGTTGGCGTAGTTTTGGTTCACCCCTCCACTTT
TRBJ2-3 | NA | TRBD1 | TRBV5-8 | CASTDRGRTDTQYF | TGTGCCAGCACCGACAGGGGGCGCACAGATACGCAGTATTTT
TRBJ1-5 | NA | NA | TRBV7-2 | CASSPTGNNNQPQHF | TGTGCCAGCAGCCCTACAGGTAACAACAATCAGCCCCAGCATTTT
TRBJ2-3 | NA | NA | TRBV12-5 | CASGSGNREGTQYF | TGTGCTAGTGGTTCCGGCAACAGAGAGGGTACGCAGTATTTT
TRBJ1-4 | NA | NA | TRBV29-1 | CSVERGGEKLFF | TGCAGCGTTGAACGGGGGGGGGAAAAACTGTTTTTT
TRBJ2-3 | NA | NA | TRBV5-1 | CASSPQPRQGTDTQYF | TGCGCCAGCAGCCCCCAGCCACGGCAGGGCACAGATACGCAGTATTTT
TRBJ1-6 | NA | NA | TRBV19 | CASSISTASPLHF | TGTGCCAGTAGTATTAGTACGGCGTCACCCCTCCACTTT
TRBJ1-1 | NA | NA | TRBV6-5 | CASWRKSRQAEAFF | TGTGCCAGCTGGAGGAAGTCGAGACAGGCTGAAGCTTTCTTT
TRBJ1-6 | NA | NA | TRBV2 | CASSESGRPSSTSPLHF | TGTGCCAGCAGTGAGTCAGGCCGACCGTCTTCCACTTCACCCCTCCACTTT
TRBJ2-7 | NA | NA | TRBV5-5 | CASSFFRRATYEQYF | TGTGCCAGCAGCTTTTTTCGCAGAGCCACCTACGAGCAGTACTTC
TRBJ2-7 | NA | TRBD2 | TRBV28 | CASSAGGWRNEQYF | TGTGCCAGCAGTGCGGGAGGGTGGAGGAACGAGCAGTACTTC
TRBJ2-3 | NA | TRBD2 | TRBV28 | CASSLPGLAIDTQYF | TGTGCCAGCAGTTTACCGGGACTAGCAATAGATACGCAGTATTTT
TRBJ1-1 | NA | NA | TRBV19 | CASSNIGGDVFF | TGTGCCAGTAGCAACATCGGGGGGGACGTTTTCTTT
TRBJ2-7 | few | NA | TRBV2 | CASRTGTKLYEQYF | TGTGCCAGCAGAACCGGGACAAAGCTCTACGAGCAGTACTTC
TRBJ1-2 | once | NA | TRBV28 | CASSLRANYGYTF | TGTGCCAGCAGTTTGCGAGCTAACTATGGCTACACCTTC
TRBJ2-3 | once | NA | TRBV29-1 | CSVAVGGTDTQYF | TGCAGCGTTGCGGTCGGTGGGACAGATACGCAGTATTTT
TRBJ1-6 | NA | NA | TRBV19 | CASTAGLRSPLHF | TGTGCCAGTACGGCAGGTCTTCGTTCACCCCTCCACTTT
TRBJ2-3 | NA | NA | TRBV4-1 | CASSQEQGSTDTQYF | TGCGCCAGCAGCCAAGAACAGGGAAGCACAGATACGCAGTATTTT
TRBJ2-2 | once | NA | TRBV7-6 | CAGLAGEGNGELFF | TGTGCCGGTCTTGCCGGCGAGGGCAACGGGGAGCTGTTTTTT
TRBJ2-1 | NA | TRBD1 | TRBV7-2 | CASSPGTGLQYNEQFF | TGTGCCAGCAGCCCGGGGACAGGACTGCAGTACAATGAGCAGTTCTTC
TRBJ2-3 | NA | TRBD2 | TRBV15 | CATSRGTSLVTQYF | TGTGCCACCAGCAGAGGGACTAGCCTCGTTACGCAGTATTTT
TRBJ1-3 | few | NA | TRBV7-9 | CASSLRTYGQAGNTIYF | TGTGCCAGCAGCTTACGGACATACGGACAAGCTGGAAACACCATATATTTT
TRBJ2-1 | NA | NA | TRBV27 | CASRPGMGAQGEQFF | TGTGCCAGCAGGCCAGGGATGGGGGCCCAGGGTGAGCAGTTCTTC
TRBJ1-4 | NA | NA | TRBV5-4 | CAGSLNIDEKLFF | TGTGCCGGCAGCCTCAACATTGATGAAAAACTGTTTTTT
TRBJ2-5 | NA | NA | TRBV28 | CASSSPQGRETQYF | TGTGCCAGCAGTTCCCCTCAGGGGCGGGAGACCCAGTACTTC
TRBJ2-7 | NA | TRBD1 | TRBV3-1/TRBV3-2 | CASSTTGTGKNF | TGTGCCAGCAGCACGACCGGGACAGGGAAGAACTTC
TRBJ1-1 | NA | NA | TRBV30 | CAWSVGGNTEAFF | TGTGCCTGGAGTGTAGGGGGGAACACTGAAGCTTTCTTT
TRBJ1-1 | NA | NA | TRBV5-4 | CASSSPGESNTEAFF | TGTGCCAGCAGCTCCCCGGGTGAATCGAACACTGAAGCTTTCTTT
TRBJ1-4 | NA | TRBD1 | TRBV11-1 | CASSPRGQGEKLFF | TGTGCCAGCAGCCCGAGGGGGCAGGGTGAAAAACTGTTTTTT
TRBJ1-2 | NA | TRBD1 | TRBV7-9 | CASSLQGAGRGYTF | TGTGCCAGCAGTCTCCAGGGGGCCGGTCGTGGCTACACCTTC
TRBJ2-3 | NA | NA | TRBV21-1 | CASSKNPGQGAVTDTQYF | TGTGCCAGCAGCAAGAATCCGGGACAGGGGGCGGTAACAGATACGCAGTATTTT
TRBJ1-1 | once | NA | TRBV3-1/TRBV3-2 | CASSLTGNTEAFF | TGTGCCAGCAGCCTTACAGGGAACACTGAAGCTTTCTTT
TRBJ2-3 | NA | NA | TRBV10-1 | CASSRDGNTQYF | TGCGCCAGCAGCCGGGATGGAAATACGCAGTATTTT
TRBJ2-3 | NA | TRBD1 | TRBV2 | CASSEGTASTDTQYF | TGTGCCAGCAGTGAGGGGACAGCTAGCACAGATACGCAGTATTTT
TRBJ1-1 | NA | NA | TRBV4-2 | CASSPRGGSWTTEAFF | TGTGCCAGCAGCCCAAGAGGGGGGTCTTGGACCACTGAAGCTTTCTTT
TRBJ1-6 | NA | NA | TRBV6-1 | CASSQETSSYNSPLHF | TGTGCCAGCAGTCAAGAGACAAGCTCCTATAATTCACCCCTCCACTTT